The 21 T cell receptor beta chains presented below share a single source sample, sequenced in a study of T cells after yellow fever vaccination. TCRdb processed the 5' RACE reads anew with MiXCR; each CDR3 protein has one entry. The sample includes approximately 120,000 distinct CDR3 sequences, more than 7.5% of them seen just once. The input for sequencing was CD8+ T cells sorted from PBMCs, taken on the day of the yellow fever booster vaccination. These receptors originate from a man aged 18-30 years who received the YFV17D yellow fever vaccine.

This chain links TRBV20-1 with TRBJ1-1; 7 nucleotides align to TRBD1. After removal of 5 bases from V and 2 bases from J, the junction contained 5 bases not matched to a gene. Germline CDR1 and CDR2: DFQATT and SNEGSKA (reference sequence). This CDR3 has 13 residues. CDR3 sequence reads: CSALDRDNTEAFF. The CDR3 bases are TGCAGTGCTCTCGACAGGGATAACACTGAAGCTTTCTTT.

The CDR3 DNA sequence: TGCGCCAGCAGCTTCGATTCAGGGGCTCAAGAGACCCAGTACTTC. It yields the protein CASSFDSGAQETQYF. This chain links TRBV5-1 with TRBJ2-5; TRBD1 is a possible D gene (6 bases). The CDR3 has 15 amino acids. V shed 2 bases and J shed 2 bases, with 13 bases lying between them. Looked up from germline, CDR1 is SGHRS and CDR2 is YFSETQ.

This clonotype was observed a handful of times. The chain employs TRBV3-2 and TRBJ2-1. TRBV3-2 is assigned pseudogene status. The CDR3 consists of 13 residues. Here the CDR3 reads CASSQYSYNEQFF. CDR3 DNA sequence: TGTGCCAGCAGCCAGTACTCCTACAATGAGCAGTTCTTC.

This clonotype was observed many times. This chain joins TRBV10-2 and TRBJ2-1; D unresolved. The germline gives CDR1 WSHSY, CDR2 SAAADI. Trimming removed 3 bases from V and 10 bases from J, with 13 bases in between. The CDR3 has 13 amino acids. DNA for the CDR3: TGCGCCAGCAGTGACTCCCTAGGTAACGAGCAGTTCTTC. Translation: CASSDSLGNEQFF.

V gene TRBV2 combines with J gene TRBJ2-7, with 7 nucleotides matching TRBD1. With V trimmed by 7 bases and J by 3 bases, 12 bases remained unmatched. Germline V gene data show CDR1 as SNHLY and CDR2 as FYNNEI. The length of the CDR3 is 15 residues. The CDR3 spells CASTLDRRLLYEQYV. The CDR3 coding sequence is TGTGCCAGCACCCTGGACAGGAGACTACTCTACGAGCAGTACGTC.

The chain has TRBV5-1 and TRBJ1-4; D possibly corresponds to TRBD1 (6 bases). Germline assignment: CDR1 SGHRS and CDR2 YFSETQ. CDR3 length: 14 residues. Between the trimmed V and J ends, which lost 3 bases and 8 bases, there was a span of 14 bases. CDR3 loop: CASSSQGSREKLFF. CDR3 DNA sequence: TGCGCCAGCAGCTCTCAGGGGAGTCGGGAAAAACTGTTTTTT.

In its sample, this clonotype was seen a few times. This chain joins TRBV6-2 or TRBV6-3 and TRBJ2-7; 11 bases match TRBD1. The junction had 1 base not matched to a gene; V was cut back by 2 bases and J by 7 bases. CDR3 length: 13 residues. Germline V gene sequence: CDR1 MNHEY, CDR2 SVGEGT. The CDR3 DNA reads as TGTGCCAGCAGTTACGGGACAGGGGGTGAGCAGTACTTC. It translates to CASSYGTGGEQYF.

This chain connects TRBV7-9 to TRBJ2-4, with 7 bases that match TRBD2. Germline CDR1 reads SEHNR; CDR2 reads FQNEAQ (reference sequence). CDR3 size: 15 residues. V was pared by 5 bases and J by 7 bases, with 11 bases of the junction left unmatched. This CDR3 reads CASSTAGRWWNIQYF. DNA for the CDR3: TGTGCCAGCAGCACAGCGGGGCGGTGGTGGAACATTCAGTACTTC. The full variable domain, with the rest looked up from reference TRBV7-9 and TRBJ2-4, is DTGVSQNPRHKITKRGQNVTFRCDPISEHNRLYWYRQTLGQGPEFLTYFQNEAQLEKSRLLSDRFSAERPKGSFSTLEIQRTEQGDSAMYLCASSTAGRWWNIQYFGAGTRLSVL.

The V gene is TRBV28, the J gene TRBJ2-5; D uncertain. The CDR3 runs to 14 residues. Germline CDR1 is MDHEN and CDR2 is SYDVKM. V was pared by 5 bases and J by 5 bases, with 15 bases between. Here the CDR3 DNA reads TGTGCCAGCAGTCCCTCGGCTGGAAGGGAGACCCAGTACTTC. It encodes CASSPSAGRETQYF.

The V and J genes are TRBV7-6 and TRBJ1-5; D remains unclear. Germline values: CDR1 SGHVS, CDR2 FNYEAQ. V shed 2 bases and J shed 5 bases, with 10 bases lying between them. The CDR3 loop spans 14 amino acids. This CDR3 reads CASSLKAGYQPQHF. The CDR3 DNA sequence: TGTGCCAGCAGCTTAAAGGCGGGATATCAGCCCCAGCATTTT.

This clonotype was found many times. The chain is built from TRBV6-1 and TRBJ2-1; D remains ambiguous. CDR1 and CDR2 from the germline V gene are MNHNS and SASEGT. Trimming cost V 0 bases and J 6 bases, with 6 bases left between them. This CDR3 is built from 13 residues. In nucleotides, the CDR3 is TGTGCCAGCAGTGAAGCCGAACTCAATGAGCAGTTCTTC. Protein sequence: CASSEAELNEQFF.

This clonotype was detected only a few times. This rearrangement joins TRBV11-2 to TRBJ2-3; D tentatively reads TRBD1 or TRBD2 (6 bases each). The CDR3 extends over 15 amino acids. Germline-derived CDR1 and CDR2 are SGHAT and FQNNGV. Trimming removed 5 bases at V and 0 bases at J, with 12 bases between. The CDR3 sequence: CASSLGGISTDTQYF. For the CDR3, the DNA is TGTGCCAGCAGCCTAGGGGGGATAAGCACAGATACGCAGTATTTT.

This clonotype was picked up many times. V is TRBV9 and J is TRBJ2-3; D perhaps matches TRBD1 (5 bases). The germline gives CDR1 SGDLS, CDR2 YYNGEE. The CDR3 length is 16 residues. Trimming removed 3 bases at V and 0 bases at J, with 14 bases between. CDR3 protein: CASSGRQLSSTDTQYF. The CDR3 DNA is TGTGCCAGCAGCGGGCGACAGCTCTCTAGCACAGATACGCAGTATTTT.

A few counts support this clonotype. The genes are TRBV10-2 and TRBJ1-6; D is unresolved. Trimming left V 4 bases short and J 8 bases short, with 12 bases between. The CDR3 totals 14 residues. The germline CDR1 and CDR2 sequences are WSHSY and SAAADI. CDR3 bases: TGCGCCAGCAGTGCCCGGGAGCCCCATTCACCCCTCCACTTT. Its translation: CASSAREPHSPLHF.

For the CDR3, the DNA is TGCGCCAGCAGCCAGAGCGGTCCCCAAGAGACCCAGTACTTC. Amino acid sequence: CASSQSGPQETQYF. This chain connects TRBV4-3 to TRBJ2-5, with D perhaps TRBD2 (5 bases). The CDR3 is made up of 14 amino acids. Per the germline V gene, CDR1 is LGHNA and CDR2 is YSLEER. Trimming left V 3 bases short and J 1 base short, with 9 bases between.

This clonotype has just a few counts. This chain joins TRBV12-3 or TRBV12-4 and TRBJ1-5; tentatively, D is TRBD1 (5 bases). CDR3 length equals 16 residues. V gave up 5 bases and J gave up 1 base, with 15 bases separating them. Here the CDR3 reads CASSRPGPWSNQPQHF. In DNA, the CDR3 is TGTGCCAGCAGTCGGCCGGGACCCTGGAGCAATCAGCCCCAGCATTTT.

The chain employs TRBV12-3 or TRBV12-4 and TRBJ1-1; no clear D gene. Trimming removed 6 bases from V and 1 base from J, with 6 bases in between. CDR3 length: 12 residues. CDR3 DNA sequence: TGTGCCAGCAGCCGGGAGAACACTGAAGCTTTCTTT. This translates into CASSRENTEAFF.

This chain uses TRBV20-1 with TRBJ1-2; D not resolved. CDR3 length: 15 amino acids. The germline V and J ends were trimmed by 5 bases and 4 bases, with 20 bases remaining between them. CDR1 and CDR2 from the germline V gene are DFQATT and SNEGSKA (reference sequence). CDR3 coding DNA: TGCAGTGCTCCTGGGAGGCTGAGGTCTACCTATGGCTACACCTTC. Translating it yields CSAPGRLRSTYGYTF.

This clonotype was recorded a few times. V and J are TRBV7-9 and TRBJ2-7; D could derive from TRBD1 or TRBD2 (5 bases each). From germline, CDR1 is SEHNR and CDR2 FQNEAQ (reference sequence). This CDR3 has 15 residues. Trimming removed 5 bases from V and 1 base from J, with 15 bases in between. CDR3 in amino acids: CASSHSGTESYEQYF. The CDR3 DNA follows: TGTGCCAGCAGCCACTCCGGGACCGAGTCCTACGAGCAGTACTTC. Based on the CDR3 plus reference TRBV7-9 and TRBJ2-7, the full variable domain is DTGVSQNPRHKITKRGQNVTFRCDPISEHNRLYWYRQTLGQGPEFLTYFQNEAQLEKSRLLSDRFSAERPKGSFSTLEIQRTEQGDSAMYLCASSHSGTESYEQYFGPGTRLTVT.

This clonotype was picked up a small number of times. The chain has TRBV28 and TRBJ2-5, with 9 bases lining up with TRBD2. Per the germline V gene, CDR1 is MDHEN and CDR2 is SYDVKM. The CDR3 length is 15 residues. V shed 5 bases and J 1 base; nucleotides not matched to a gene: 5. The CDR3 loop reads CASSISGGFQETQYF. The CDR3 DNA follows: TGTGCCAGCAGTATAAGCGGGGGGTTCCAAGAGACCCAGTACTTC.

The rearrangement joins TRBV28 to TRBJ2-3, with D perhaps TRBD1 (5 bases). Between the trimmed V and J ends, which lost 4 bases and 5 bases, there was a span of 19 bases. Germline assignment: CDR1 MDHEN and CDR2 SYDVKM. The CDR3 spans 16 residues. CDR3 sequence reads: CASSYLNPRTQDTQYF. The CDR3, as DNA: TGTGCCAGCAGTTACCTAAATCCTCGGACACAAGATACGCAGTATTTT.